These 18 T cell receptor beta chains came from one sample sequenced in a study of Ad26.COV2.S vaccination and SARS-CoV-2 variants. The assay was immunoSEQ multiplex PCR, and TCRdb's table has in-frame clones only and misses some. This sample has 360,000 or so clones, with 80% to 90% found just once. Treatment in this sample: about 20 received Ad26.COV2.S at low or high dose, single or two shots; five or six received placebo; per-sample allocation not given. All samples were drawn on day 63, counting from the first vaccine or placebo injection. The sequencing here drew on peripheral blood, taken in a trial of Ad26.COV2.S vaccine versus placebo. The receptors originated from a person aged 18 to 65 who received the Ad26.COV2.S COVID-19 vaccine or a placebo.

The chain employs TRBV5-6 and TRBJ2-7; D gene uncertain. This CDR3 has 12 amino acids. Germline V gives CDR1 SGHDT, CDR2 YYEEEE. Deletions cut 5 bases from V and 0 bases from J, with 6 bases between. CDR3: CASRDGSYEQYF. The DNA for the CDR3 is TGTGCCAGCAGGGACGGCTCCTACGAGCAGTACTTC. Looking up the rest from reference TRBV5-6 and TRBJ2-7 gives the full variable domain: DAGVTQSPTHLIKTRGQQVTLRCSPKSGHDTVSWYQQALGQGPQFIFQYYEEEERQRGNFPDRFSGHQFPNYSSELNVNALLLGDSALYLCASRDGSYEQYFGPGTRLTVT.

This sequence joins TRBV2 and TRBJ1-1; possible D gene TRBD1, 5 bases. Trimming took off 11 bases at V and 4 bases at J, with 17 bases between the two ends. The CDR3 runs to 13 residues. CDR1 and CDR2 (germline): SNHLY, FYNNEI. DNA for the CDR3: TGTGCCGGATCAACAGGCGGAGGCACTGAAGCTTTCTTT. Protein: CAGSTGGGTEAFF.

The CDR3 DNA is TGTGCCAGCAGCTTAGTCGTCCAAGAGACCCAGTACTTC. Its protein is CASSLVVQETQYF. This chain connects TRBV7-2 to TRBJ2-5, with D unresolved. Trimming shortened V by 1 base and J by 1 base, and 4 bases separated the two germline ends. CDR1 SGHTA and CDR2 FQGNSA come from the germline V gene. This CDR3 is built from 13 residues.

J is TRBJ1-5 and V is TRBV11-2; D gene uncertain. Trimming pared 1 base from V and 3 bases from J, leaving 10 bases between. The CDR3 covers 15 residues. CDR1 and CDR2 from the germline V gene are SGHAT and FQNNGV. The CDR3 is CASSLGPFLNQPQHF. The CDR3 coding sequence is TGTGCCAGCAGCTTAGGTCCTTTCCTCAATCAGCCCCAGCATTTT.

V is TRBV9 and J is TRBJ1-1, with 12 bases identical to TRBD1. The V gene end was trimmed by 0 bases and the J gene end by 4 bases; junction bases not matched to a gene: 7. Germline V gene sequence: CDR1 SGDLS, CDR2 YYNGEE. This CDR3 region has 17 residues. This CDR3 reads CASSVDRDRGPGTEAFF. CDR3 bases: TGTGCCAGCAGCGTAGATAGGGACAGGGGGCCAGGCACTGAAGCTTTCTTT.

A few counts support this clone. The chain combines TRBV7-9 with TRBJ1-2; the D gene is possibly TRBD1 (5 bases). This CDR3 comprises 13 residues. Trimming left V 7 bases short and J 7 bases short, with 16 bases between. Per germline, CDR1 SEHNR and CDR2 FQNEAQ (reference sequence). CDR3 nucleotide sequence: TGTGCCAGCAACGGGCAGGGAGCTGCTGGCTACACCTTC. Translating it yields CASNGQGAAGYTF. Filled out from reference TRBV7-9 and TRBJ1-2, the complete variable domain reads DTGVSQNPRHKITKRGQNVTFRCDPISEHNRLYWYRQTLGQGPEFLTYFQNEAQLEKSRLLSDRFSAERPKGSFSTLEIQRTEQGDSAMYLCASNGQGAAGYTFGSGTRLTVV.

The rearrangement joins TRBV7-3 to TRBJ1-2; D not certain. The CDR3 contains 15 residues. Trimming removed 2 bases from V and 8 bases from J, with 18 bases in between. CDR1 is SGHTA and CDR2 is FQGTGA in the germline V gene. The DNA for the CDR3 is TGTGCCAGCAGCTTAGGTTCTGGGCGAACGGGAGGCTACACCTTC. It is translated as CASSLGSGRTGGYTF.

The chain uses TRBV2 and TRBJ2-3; D gene uncertain. The CDR3 spans 17 residues. Germline V lookup: CDR1 SNHLY, CDR2 FYNNEI. Trimming took off 0 bases at V and 4 bases at J, with 17 bases between the two ends. The CDR3 DNA reads TGTGCCAGCAGTGAAGCGCTTTTCTCCTCCTCCGCAGATACGCAGTATTTT. Protein: CASSEALFSSSADTQYF.

This chain links TRBV4-3 with TRBJ1-2, with TRBD1 identical over 9 bases. J lost 4 bases, V lost 0 bases, and 3 bases had no gene match. Looked up from germline, CDR1 is LGHNA and CDR2 is YSLEER. The CDR3 contains 15 residues. CDR3 amino acids: CASSQDLDRGYGYTF. The CDR3 region has the DNA TGCGCCAGCAGCCAAGATCTGGACAGGGGCTATGGCTACACCTTC.

This chain uses TRBV4-1 with TRBJ2-2; 7 bases agree with TRBD1. The ends lost 6 bases at V and 0 bases at J; junction bases unmatched: 7. This CDR3 comprises 16 residues. CDR1 is MGHRA and CDR2 is YSYEKL in the germline V gene. The CDR3 spells CASSKPGQPNTGELFF. The CDR3 region has the DNA TGCGCCAGCAGTAAGCCGGGACAGCCGAACACCGGGGAGCTGTTTTTT.

The table lists this clone with a few counts. This rearrangement joins TRBV27 to TRBJ2-1; maybe TRBD2 (5 bases). The CDR3 length is 15 residues. The V gene lost 5 bases and the J gene lost 0 bases, with 11 bases spanning the gap. Per the germline V gene, CDR1 is MNHEY and CDR2 is SMNVEV (reference sequence). The CDR3 coding sequence is TGTGCCAGCAGTCGACAAGAGGGCTCCTACAATGAGCAGTTCTTC. It yields the protein CASSRQEGSYNEQFF.

This clone was recorded once. The chain combines TRBV14 with TRBJ1-6; no clear D gene. Germline V gives CDR1 SGHDN, CDR2 FVKESK. V was pared by 4 bases and J by 7 bases, with 8 bases between. The CDR3 has 13 residues. The CDR3 loop reads CASSPRINSPLHF. CDR3 nucleotide sequence: TGTGCCAGCAGCCCGCGGATCAATTCACCCCTCCACTTT.

V gene TRBV27 combines with J gene TRBJ2-1; D is uncertain. The V and J ends lost 0 bases and 8 bases respectively, with 8 bases between them. Germline V gene sequence: CDR1 MNHEY, CDR2 SMNVEV (reference sequence). The CDR3 is 13 amino acids. The CDR3 loop is CASSLSLVYEQFF. The CDR3 nucleotides read TGTGCCAGCAGTTTATCGTTAGTTTATGAGCAGTTCTTC.

This rearrangement joins TRBV7-6 to TRBJ2-7; D is ambiguous. Trimming pared 1 base from V and 2 bases from J, leaving 6 bases between. Germline lookup yields CDR1 SGHVS and CDR2 FNYEAQ. This CDR3 has 13 amino acids. CDR3 residues: CASSLGAPYEQYF. The DNA for the CDR3 is TGTGCCAGCAGCTTAGGAGCGCCCTACGAGCAGTACTTC.

The chain combines TRBV2 with TRBJ2-7; 9 nucleotides agree with TRBD1. With V trimmed by 7 bases and J by 5 bases, 6 bases remained unmatched. CDR1 is SNHLY, CDR2 FYNNEI, per germline. This CDR3 contains 13 residues. The CDR3 is CASNRDREHEQYF. The DNA of the CDR3 is TGTGCCAGCAACCGGGACAGGGAACACGAGCAGTACTTC. The full variable domain, its missing parts supplied by reference TRBV2 and TRBJ2-7, is EPEVTQTPSHQVTQMGQEVILRCVPISNHLYFYWYRQILGQKVEFLVSFYNNEISEKSEIFDDQFSVERPDGSNFTLKIRSTKLEDSAMYFCASNRDREHEQYFGPGTRLTVT.

The rearrangement joins TRBV24-1 to TRBJ2-7; 12 nucleotides match TRBD1. Losses at the gene ends were 4 bases for V and 5 bases for J; bases not matched to a gene: 14. Germline V gene data show CDR1 as KGHDR and CDR2 as SFDVKD. CDR3 size: 18 residues. CDR3: CATSDSRDRGQEFDEQYF. DNA of the CDR3: TGTGCCACCAGTGACTCTAGGGACAGGGGGCAGGAATTCGACGAGCAGTACTTC.

The V gene is TRBV9, the J gene TRBJ2-1, with D maybe TRBD2 (5 bases). CDR1 is SGDLS and CDR2 is YYNGEE in the germline V gene. V lost 6 bases and J 8 bases, leaving 18 bases between the germline ends. This CDR3 comprises 14 residues. The CDR3 loop reads CASTSGYERDEQFF. Here the CDR3 DNA reads TGTGCCAGCACTTCGGGGTACGAACGCGATGAGCAGTTCTTC.

This rearrangement joins TRBV4-1 to TRBJ1-2; 10 nucleotides match TRBD1. This CDR3 is built from 17 residues. V dropped 0 bases and J dropped 7; count of bases not matched to a gene: 11. CDR1 is MGHRA and CDR2 is YSYEKL in the germline V gene. The CDR3 sequence: CASSQDRVDRGLPGYTF. The DNA of the CDR3 is TGCGCCAGCAGCCAAGATAGGGTAGACAGGGGGCTACCTGGCTACACCTTC.